These 18 T cell receptor beta chains came from one sample sequenced in a study of cytotoxic CD8 clonotypes in ibrutinib-treated CLL. Sequencing used immunoSEQ multiplex PCR; TCRdb keeps in-frame clones, though not all of them. This sample carries approximately 210,000 clones, around 72% of them seen once, and the ten largest clones take 10% to 15%. This specimen was PBMCs, taken after 24 months of ibrutinib treatment. These receptors were collected from a human donor with chronic lymphocytic leukemia.

V usage is TRBV29-1 and J usage is TRBJ2-7, with 8 bases matching TRBD1. Germline lookup yields CDR1 SQVTM and CDR2 ANQGSEA. The V gene end was trimmed by 6 bases and the J gene end by 2 bases; junction bases not matched to a gene: 6. The CDR3 runs to 13 residues. The CDR3 reads CSVNGQGTYEQYF. CDR3 nucleotide sequence: TGCAGCGTGAATGGACAGGGAACCTACGAGCAGTACTTC.

The rearrangement links TRBV5-1 to TRBJ2-7; TRBD1 matches at 12 bases. J lost 5 bases, V lost 4 bases, and 7 bases had no gene match. CDR1 is SGHRS and CDR2 is YFSETQ in the germline V gene. The CDR3 runs to 15 residues. CDR3: CASSNRDRGQDEQYF. The CDR3, as DNA: TGCGCCAGCAGCAATCGGGACAGGGGGCAGGACGAGCAGTACTTC.

The rearrangement joins TRBV2 to TRBJ2-7; TRBD1 is a possible D gene (5 bases). The CDR3 is made up of 16 amino acids. The V gene lost 2 bases and the J gene lost 2 bases, with 16 bases spanning the gap. Germline loops: CDR1 SNHLY, CDR2 FYNNEI. CDR3 region: CASSELWGRSTYEQYF. The CDR3 DNA reads as TGTGCCAGCAGTGAACTTTGGGGCAGGTCGACCTACGAGCAGTACTTC. Drawing the rest from reference TRBV2 and TRBJ2-7, the complete variable domain is EPEVTQTPSHQVTQMGQEVILRCVPISNHLYFYWYRQILGQKVEFLVSFYNNEISEKSEIFDDQFSVERPDGSNFTLKIRSTKLEDSAMYFCASSELWGRSTYEQYFGPGTRLTVT.

This sequence joins TRBV5-1 and TRBJ2-7; 9 positions agree with TRBD1. The V segment lost 4 bases and the J segment 6 bases; nucleotides outside the gene matches: 11. Germline CDR1 SGHRS, CDR2 YFSETQ. The CDR3 is 15 residues long. The CDR3: CASSIDRGWPAEQYF. The DNA of the CDR3 is TGCGCCAGCAGCATCGACAGGGGGTGGCCAGCCGAGCAGTACTTC.

As for this clone: One end of the junction does not line up with germline, which may come from a read error. The rearrangement joins TRBV29-1 to TRBJ2-3; D may be TRBD1 or TRBD2 (5 bases each). The CDR3 sequence is 8 residues long. Germline assignment: CDR1 SQVTM and CDR2 ANQGSEA. CDR3 loop: CSAPEGRF. The CDR3 coding sequence is TGCAGCGCCCCTGAGGGGCGGTTT.

This chain links TRBV6-4 with TRBJ2-1; TRBD1 matches at 11 bases. The CDR3 has 14 residues. The V and J ends lost 2 bases and 6 bases, in that order; junction bases with no gene match: 0. CDR1 MRHNA and CDR2 SNTAGT come from the germline V gene. The CDR3 bases are TGTGCCAGCAGTGACGGGACAGGGGGCAATGAGCAGTTCTTC. It yields the protein CASSDGTGGNEQFF.

V usage is TRBV19 and J usage is TRBJ1-2, with a weak D call TRBD1 (5 bases). The CDR3 is made up of 16 amino acids. The V end was cut by 6 bases, the J end by 0 bases, with 17 bases between. The germline gives CDR1 LNHDA, CDR2 SQIVND (reference sequence). CDR3: CASSPNLDRTNYGYTF. In nucleotides, the CDR3 is TGTGCCAGTAGCCCGAATCTTGACAGAACTAACTATGGCTACACCTTC.

The chain employs TRBV19 and TRBJ2-1; 9 bases match TRBD1. Trimming cost V 4 bases and J 9 bases; bases outside gene matches: 1. Per germline, CDR1 LNHDA and CDR2 SQIVND (reference sequence). CDR3 length: 12 residues. The CDR3 sequence: CASSRDRAEQFF. CDR3 sequence (DNA): TGTGCCAGTAGTAGGGACAGGGCTGAGCAGTTCTTC.

The chain couples TRBV28 to TRBJ2-1, with 12 bases aligning to TRBD2. The germline CDR1 and CDR2 sequences are MDHEN and SYDVKM. This CDR3 comprises 14 residues. The V segment lost 10 bases and the J segment 3 bases; nucleotides outside the gene matches: 4. CDR3 in DNA: TGTGCCACCCTAGCGGGAGGGTACTACAATGAGCAGTTCTTC. Translating gives CATLAGGYYNEQFF.

This clone has only a few counts. Additional DNA sequences in this sample encode the identical CDR3. This chain uses TRBV10-1 with TRBJ1-1; maybe TRBD1 (5 bases). Germline CDR1 reads WNHNN; CDR2 reads SYGVQD (reference sequence). V was pared by 6 bases and J by 4 bases, with 15 bases between. The CDR3 is 14 amino acids. CDR3 residues: CASSENLGATEAFF. CDR3 in DNA: TGCGCCAGCAGCGAGAACCTAGGGGCCACTGAAGCTTTCTTT.

This clone has more than one count but fewer than ten. The chain joins TRBV10-1 to TRBJ2-6; tentatively, D is TRBD1 (5 bases). This CDR3 has 20 residues. From germline, CDR1 is WNHNN and CDR2 SYGVQD (reference sequence). V gave up 6 bases and J gave up 0 bases, with 24 bases separating them. The DNA of the CDR3 is TGCGCCAGCAGCCGACAGACACTACACCTCATCTTCTCTGGGGCCAACGTCCTGACTTTC. It translates to CASSRQTLHLIFSGANVLTF.

The chain carries TRBV27 and TRBJ2-1; D is tentatively TRBD1 or TRBD2 (5 bases each). The V and J ends lost 1 base and 2 bases respectively, with 9 bases between them. The V gene's germline CDR1 is MNHEY and CDR2 SMNVEV (reference sequence). The CDR3 loop spans 15 amino acids. The CDR3: CASSLYRTPYNEQFF. The CDR3 DNA follows: TGTGCCAGCAGTTTATACAGGACTCCCTACAATGAGCAGTTCTTC.

The chain links TRBV29-1 to TRBJ2-1, with TRBD1 as a possible D gene (6 bases). The CDR3 sequence is 17 residues long. V was trimmed by 0 bases and J by 4 bases, leaving 19 bases between them. Looked up from germline, CDR1 is SQVTM and CDR2 is ANQGSEA. CDR3 DNA: TGCAGCGTTGAAGATCCAACAGGGTGGAATCCTTACAATGAGCAGTTCTTC. Protein sequence: CSVEDPTGWNPYNEQFF.

The genes are TRBV7-9 and TRBJ1-2, with D possibly matching TRBD1 (6 bases). Germline lookup yields CDR1 SEHNR and CDR2 FQNEAQ (reference sequence). The CDR3 is 13 amino acids. V was shortened by 5 bases and J by 8 bases, with 15 bases between the two germline ends. The CDR3 is CASSLGGGHGYTF. DNA of the CDR3: TGTGCCAGCAGCCTAGGTGGGGGGCACGGCTACACCTTC.

This chain uses TRBV7-9 with TRBJ1-5, with 11 nucleotides matching TRBD1. Germline assignment: CDR1 SEHNR and CDR2 FQNEAQ (reference sequence). V dropped 5 bases and J dropped 7; count of bases not matched to a gene: 4. This CDR3 has 14 amino acids. CDR3 amino acids: CASSRTGGWQPQHF. CDR3 coding DNA: TGTGCCAGCAGCAGGACAGGGGGCTGGCAGCCCCAGCATTTT.

The rearrangement links TRBV9 to TRBJ2-7, with D perhaps TRBD1 or TRBD2 (5 bases each). Germline V gives CDR1 SGDLS, CDR2 YYNGEE. Trimming stripped 2 bases from V and 5 bases from J, with 17 bases between. The CDR3 spans 15 residues. The CDR3 DNA is TGTGCCAGCAGCGTCATCGGGACCCCCGTTGACGAGCAGTACTTC. Residues: CASSVIGTPVDEQYF.

The chain carries TRBV7-3 and TRBJ1-4, with a possible D match to TRBD1 (6 bases). Trimming shortened V by 3 bases and J by 11 bases, and 25 bases separated the two germline ends. Germline V gene lookup returns CDR1 SGHTA and CDR2 FQGTGA. The CDR3 is 17 amino acids. The CDR3 DNA reads TGTGCCAGCAGCTTCCGCTCTGGAGCATGGGACACCCCGAAACTGTTTTTT. Encoded protein: CASSFRSGAWDTPKLFF.

The chain employs TRBV5-7 and TRBJ1-2; D not certain. TRBV5-7 is marked as an open reading frame, function uncertain. This CDR3 has 12 residues. The V and J ends lost 0 bases and 7 bases respectively, with 7 bases between them. This CDR3 is CASSLVESGYTF. CDR3 coding DNA: TGTGCCAGCAGCTTGGTTGAAAGTGGCTACACCTTC.